The 11 T cell receptor beta chains listed next were all sequenced from one sample in a study of blood T cell repertoires in COVID-19. Using immunoSEQ multiplex PCR, the repertoire was profiled, and TCRdb retains in-frame clones only, with some absent. The sample consists of fewer than 200,000 clones, 65% to 80% of them appearing once. What was sequenced was peripheral blood. All receptors come from a man aged 60 to 75 with acute or convalescent COVID-19.

The CDR3 here is CASSFRDTNYGYTF. CDR3 nucleotide sequence: TGTGCCAGCAGCTTTCGGGACACCAACTATGGCTACACCTTC. The genes are TRBV7-8 and TRBJ1-2; the D gene is possibly TRBD1 (6 bases). V was pared by 3 bases and J by 2 bases, with 10 bases between. The CDR3 has 14 amino acids. Germline V CDR1 and CDR2: SGHVS, FQNEAQ.

The rearrangement links TRBV3-1 (or the pseudogene TRBV3-2) to TRBJ2-1; possibly TRBD2 for D (7 bases). V was pared by 0 bases and J by 10 bases, with 13 bases between. CDR3 length: 14 residues. Germline loops: CDR1 LGHDT, CDR2 YNNKEL (reference sequence). The CDR3 protein is CASSQERGPREQFF. The CDR3 bases are TGTGCCAGCAGCCAAGAGCGGGGGCCCAGGGAGCAGTTCTTC.

A note on this clone: A read error may produce the germline difference seen at one junction end. This sequence joins TRBV9 and TRBJ2-3, with no clear D. The CDR3 totals 15 residues. CDR1 and CDR2 from the germline V gene are SGDLS and YYNGEE. The CDR3 DNA reads TGTGCCAACAGCGTAATTCCGTTCCTCACAGATACGCAGTATTTT. Translation: CANSVIPFLTDTQYF.

The gene calls are TRBV9 and TRBJ2-5; D perhaps matches TRBD2 (7 bases). Germline CDR1 and CDR2: SGDLS and YYNGEE. Trimming took off 3 bases at V and 5 bases at J, with 17 bases between the two ends. The CDR3 spans 15 residues. The CDR3 loop reads CASSAAGAPRETQYF. In DNA, the CDR3 is TGTGCCAGCAGCGCTGCGGGGGCACCGAGGGAGACCCAGTACTTC.

The rearrangement joins TRBV7-9 to TRBJ2-3; no definite D call. The V and J ends lost 2 bases and 6 bases respectively, with 9 bases between them. Per germline, CDR1 SEHNR and CDR2 FQNEAQ (reference sequence). CDR3 length: 13 residues. The CDR3 DNA is TGTGCCAGCAGCTTATTTGAAGCGGATACGCAGTATTTT. It is translated as CASSLFEADTQYF. The full variable domain, its missing parts supplied by reference TRBV7-9 and TRBJ2-3, is DTGVSQNPRHKITKRGQNVTFRCDPISEHNRLYWYRQTLGQGPEFLTYFQNEAQLEKSRLLSDRFSAERPKGSFSTLEIQRTEQGDSAMYLCASSLFEADTQYFGPGTRLTVL.

This clone was picked up a small number of times. The chain couples TRBV2 to TRBJ1-3; D gene uncertain. The CDR3 contains 14 residues. Germline CDR1 reads SNHLY; CDR2 reads FYNNEI. The germline V and J ends were trimmed by 3 bases and 0 bases, with 6 bases remaining between them. DNA for the CDR3: TGTGCCAGCAGTGAGAGGAGCTCTGGAAACACCATATATTTT. Amino acids: CASSERSSGNTIYF.

The chain has TRBV7-2 and TRBJ1-1, with D possibly matching TRBD1 (5 bases). The germline V and J ends were trimmed by 5 bases and 1 base, with 11 bases remaining between them. The CDR3 consists of 14 residues. Germline loops: CDR1 SGHTA, CDR2 FQGNSA. In DNA form, the CDR3 reads TGTGCCAGCAGCAGGACGGGGGGGAACACTGAAGCTTTCTTT. This codes for CASSRTGGNTEAFF.

V gene TRBV24-1 combines with J gene TRBJ2-5; D is possibly TRBD1 (5 bases). Trimming shortened V by 5 bases and J by 4 bases, and 16 bases separated the two germline ends. The CDR3 loop spans 15 amino acids. Germline CDR1 and CDR2: KGHDR and SFDVKD. The CDR3 loop reads CATSGGRGRGETQYF. CDR3 coding DNA: TGTGCCACCAGTGGTGGAAGGGGTCGCGGAGAGACCCAGTACTTC.

The DNA for the CDR3 is TGTGCCAGCAGTGGGTCCCAGTCCTACGAGCAGTACTTC. Encoded protein: CASSGSQSYEQYF. V usage is TRBV6-4 and J usage is TRBJ2-7; D unresolved. Trimming shortened V by 4 bases and J by 1 base, and 8 bases separated the two germline ends. The CDR3 has 13 amino acids. CDR1 is MRHNA and CDR2 is SNTAGT in the germline V gene.

This clone came up a few times. The genes are TRBV4-1 and TRBJ1-4; tentative D call: TRBD1 (5 bases). V lost 1 base to trimming and J lost 6 bases, with 15 bases between them. Germline V CDR1 and CDR2: MGHRA, YSYEKL. The CDR3 is 16 residues long. The CDR3: CASSQVARGDDEKLFF. The CDR3 coding sequence is TGCGCCAGCAGCCAAGTGGCCCGGGGGGACGATGAAAAACTGTTTTTT.

The chain links TRBV11-1 to TRBJ1-6, with 12 nucleotides matching TRBD1. CDR1 and CDR2 from the germline V gene are SGHAT and FQDESV (reference sequence). The CDR3 totals 16 residues. V trimming: 5 bases; J trimming: 10 bases; junction bases outside the gene matches: 9. The CDR3 reads CASSSPGQGAASPLHF. The CDR3 DNA follows: TGTGCCAGCAGCAGCCCGGGACAGGGGGCGGCCTCACCCCTCCACTTT.